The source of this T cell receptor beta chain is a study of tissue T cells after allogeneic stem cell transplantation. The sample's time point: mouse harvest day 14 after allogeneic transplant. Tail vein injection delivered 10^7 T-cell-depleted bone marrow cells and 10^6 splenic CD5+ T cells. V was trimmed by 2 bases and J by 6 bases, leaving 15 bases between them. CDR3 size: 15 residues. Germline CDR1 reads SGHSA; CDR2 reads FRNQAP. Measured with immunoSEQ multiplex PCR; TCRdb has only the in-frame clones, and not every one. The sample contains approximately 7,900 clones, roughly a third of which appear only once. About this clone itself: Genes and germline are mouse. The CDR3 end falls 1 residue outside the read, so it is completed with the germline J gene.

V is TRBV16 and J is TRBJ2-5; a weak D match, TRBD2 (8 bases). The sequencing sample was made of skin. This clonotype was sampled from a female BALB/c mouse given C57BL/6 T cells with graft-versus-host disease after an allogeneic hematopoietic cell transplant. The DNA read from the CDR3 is TGTGCAAGCAGCTTAATCAGGGGGGGCCGGGACACCCAGTAC. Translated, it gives CASSLIRGGRDTQY. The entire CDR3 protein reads CASSLIRGGRDTQYF.